These T cell receptor beta chains were read from a single sample in a study of blood T cell repertoires in COVID-19. TCRdb keeps only in-frame clones here, not all; method: immunoSEQ multiplex PCR. In the table there are some 300,000 clones, around 90% of which are singletons. Sequencing was done on a sample of PBMCs or T cells enriched from blood (not recorded which). The receptors come from a woman aged 60-75 years in a cohort exposed to, infected with or recovered from COVID-19 (not recorded which). The CDR3 runs from the conserved cysteine through the conserved F or W. The order of the fields is D gene, J gene, V gene, clone size, CDR3 protein, CDR3 DNA. D genes are given only for firm matches. Part of the rows lack a size; the others show once, few, many or a class for expanded clones.

>-|TRBJ1-4|TRBV5-5|few
CAETQTGREKLFF
TGTGCCGAAACACAGACAGGTAGGGAAAAACTGTTTTTT
>TRBD2|TRBJ2-7|TRBV27|once
CVSRRGGRTSGRAFSYEQYF
TGTGTCAGCAGGAGAGGGGGGAGGACTAGCGGGAGGGCTTTCTCCTACGAGCAGTACTTC
>TRBD2|TRBJ2-1|TRBV11-2|-
CASSLGLAGVGSEQFF
TGTGCCAGCAGCTTAGGACTAGCGGGAGTTGGAAGTGAGCAGTTCTTC
>TRBD2|TRBJ2-1|TRBV29-1|-
CSVLTGGSYNEQFF
TGCAGCGTTCTGACGGGAGGAAGCTACAATGAGCAGTTCTTC
>TRBD1|TRBJ1-5|TRBV12-3/TRBV12-4|-
CASSEDRYQPQHF
TGTGCCAGCAGTGAGGACAGGTATCAGCCCCAGCATTTT
>-|TRBJ2-3|TRBV3-1/TRBV3-2|-
CASSQWRDTQYF
TGTGCCAGCAGCCAGTGGCGGGATACGCAGTATTTT
>-|TRBJ1-2|TRBV6-5|-
CASSRLTGQNYGYTF
TGTGCCAGCAGTCGCCTGACAGGACAAAACTATGGCTACACCTTC
>TRBD2|TRBJ2-1|TRBV28|-
CASSFGGGGHNEQFF
TGTGCCAGCAGTTTCGGGGGGGGCGGCCACAATGAGCAGTTCTTC
>TRBD2|TRBJ2-1|TRBV28|-
CASSRPFSGGYNEQFF
TGTGCCAGCAGCCGCCCTTTCAGCGGGGGCTACAATGAGCAGTTCTTC
>-|TRBJ2-7|TRBV7-6|-
CASSLPGQGSSGSYEQYF
TGTGCCAGCAGCTTACCGGGACAGGGGTCTAGCGGGAGCTACGAGCAGTACTTC
>TRBD2|TRBJ2-1|TRBV10-1|-
CASSGLADNEQFF
TGCGCCAGCAGCGGACTAGCGGACAATGAGCAGTTCTTC
>TRBD1|TRBJ1-6|TRBV18|-
CASSPGTGHNSPLHF
TGTGCCAGCTCACCGGGGACAGGACATAATTCACCCCTCCACTTT
>-|TRBJ2-5|TRBV24-1|-
CATSDLTARETQYF
TGTGCCACCAGTGATTTGACAGCCCGGGAGACCCAGTACTTC
>TRBD1|TRBJ1-6|TRBV5-1|-
CASSSQGGDNSPLHF
TGCGCCAGCAGCTCTCAGGGGGGAGATAATTCACCCCTCCACTTT
>TRBD2|TRBJ2-3|TRBV9|-
CASSEVPRGGRDTQYF
TGTGCCAGCAGCGAGGTCCCTCGGGGCGGGAGGGATACGCAGTATTTT
>TRBD1|TRBJ1-5|TRBV7-2|-
CASSLVHRGGQPQHF
TGTGCCAGCAGCTTAGTTCACAGGGGGGGCCAGCCCCAGCATTTT
>-|TRBJ2-7|TRBV7-2|-
CASSLVRYEQYF
TGTGCCAGCAGCTTAGTCCGCTACGAGCAGTACTTC
>TRBD2|TRBJ2-1|TRBV28|-
CASSSPTELAKYNEQFF
TGTGCCAGCAGTTCCCCGACAGAACTAGCGAAATACAATGAGCAGTTCTTC
>-|TRBJ2-7|TRBV7-3|once
CASSLSGSSYEQYF
TGTGCCAGCAGCTTAAGTGGGAGTTCCTACGAGCAGTACTTC
>TRBD2|TRBJ2-5|TRBV6-5|-
CASSYGGLAGAKTQYF
TGTGCCAGCAGTTATGGTGGTCTAGCGGGAGCAAAGACCCAGTACTTC
>-|TRBJ1-1|TRBV7-9|-
CASATQGIRTEAFF
TGTGCCAGCGCCACCCAGGGGATTCGCACTGAAGCTTTCTTT
>TRBD1|TRBJ2-1|TRBV29-1|once
CSVEKDRGYNEQFF
TGCAGCGTTGAAAAGGACAGGGGCTACAATGAGCAGTTCTTC
>TRBD1|TRBJ1-3|TRBV27|-
CASGKPGQLNTIYF
TGTGCCAGCGGTAAACCGGGACAGCTAAACACCATATATTTT
>-|TRBJ2-1|TRBV7-6|few
CASSPGSNEQFF
TGTGCCAGCAGCCCCGGGTCCAATGAGCAGTTCTTC
>TRBD1|TRBJ1-4|TRBV28|-
CASSSTGGSEKLFF
TGTGCCAGCAGTTCTACAGGGGGCAGCGAAAAACTGTTTTTT
>TRBD1|TRBJ2-5|TRBV4-3|-
CASSQGGQGFEETQYF
TGCGCCAGCAGCCAGGGAGGACAGGGGTTTGAAGAGACCCAGTACTTC
>TRBD1|TRBJ1-5|TRBV6-6|-
CASSTTGEGQPQHF
TGTGCCAGCAGTACGACAGGGGAAGGACAGCCCCAGCATTTT
>TRBD2|TRBJ2-1|TRBV4-3|once
CASSSSGRDNEQFF
TGCGCCAGCAGCAGTAGCGGGCGTGACAATGAGCAGTTCTTC
>-|TRBJ1-1|TRBV5-1|-
CASSPQATNTEAFF
TGCGCCAGCAGCCCGCAGGCTACGAACACTGAAGCTTTCTTT
>-|TRBJ2-4|TRBV5-1|-
CASSLDIAKNIQYF
TGCGCCAGCAGCTTGGACATAGCCAAAAACATTCAGTACTTC
>-|TRBJ2-7|TRBV18|once
CASSQSEATYYEQYF
TGTGCCAGCTCACAAAGCGAGGCCACCTACTACGAGCAGTACTTC
>-|TRBJ1-2|TRBV7-2|-
CASSLYGYTF
TGTGCCAGCAGCCTGTATGGCTACACCTTC
>TRBD1|TRBJ2-5|TRBV24-1|-
CATSDPGGKRETQYF
TGTGCCACCAGTGATCCAGGGGGAAAAAGAGAGACCCAGTACTTC
>TRBD1|TRBJ1-1|TRBV27|-
CASSLAGFGQGGVRAFF
TGTGCCAGCAGTTTAGCAGGCTTCGGACAGGGTGGGGTAAGAGCTTTCTTT
>-|TRBJ2-7|TRBV7-9|-
CASSVHRDKGEQYF
TGTGCCAGCAGCGTACACCGGGACAAGGGCGAGCAGTACTTC
>TRBD2|TRBJ2-7|TRBV7-9|-
CASIPMAGVPYEQYF
TGTGCCAGCATCCCTATGGCGGGAGTTCCCTACGAGCAGTACTTC
>-|TRBJ2-5|TRBV7-2|-
CASSLRRRQQETQYF
TGTGCCAGCAGCTTGCGGCGACGGCAACAAGAGACCCAGTACTTC
>-|TRBJ2-7|TRBV5-4|-
CASSRSGTTPSYEQYF
TGTGCCAGCAGCAGGTCCGGGACAACACCTTCCTACGAGCAGTACTTC
>TRBD2|TRBJ2-7|TRBV6-5|-
CASSPGTSGSGDF
TGTGCCAGCAGTCCCGGGACTAGCGGGAGTGGGGACTTC
>-|TRBJ2-1|TRBV3-1/TRBV3-2|-
CASSQGTAAKHNEQFF
TGTGCCAGCAGCCAAGGGACAGCAGCTAAGCACAATGAGCAGTTCTTC
>TRBD2|TRBJ2-2|TRBV7-8|once
CASSLVVLAGGRTGELFF
TGTGCCAGCAGCTTAGTAGTGTTAGCGGGAGGGCGTACCGGGGAGCTGTTTTTT
>TRBD1|TRBJ2-1|TRBV24-1|-
CATSDPARTGPDGEQFF
TGTGCCACCAGTGACCCGGCCCGGACAGGTCCCGATGGGGAGCAGTTCTTC
>-|TRBJ2-2|TRBV20-1|-
CSASSETVTGELFF
TGCAGTGCTAGTTCAGAGACAGTAACCGGGGAGCTGTTTTTT
>TRBD1|TRBJ2-5|TRBV30|-
CAWSVPGQGRETQYF
TGTGCCTGGAGTGTCCCGGGACAGGGGAGAGAGACCCAGTACTTC
>-|TRBJ1-5|TRBV18|-
CASSAKGSNQPQHF
TGTGCCAGCTCCGCGAAGGGGAGCAATCAGCCCCAGCATTTT
>-|TRBJ2-2|TRBV4-3|-
CASSYEQGNTGELFF
TGCGCCAGCAGCTACGAACAGGGGAACACCGGGGAGCTGTTTTTT
>TRBD2|TRBJ2-6|TRBV9|-
CASSVGASGRFGSGANVLTF
TGTGCCAGCAGCGTAGGGGCTAGCGGGAGATTTGGGTCTGGGGCCAACGTCCTGACTTTC
>-|TRBJ1-2|TRBV21-1|-
CASSNRQGAYGYTF
TGTGCCAGCAGCAATAGACAGGGGGCTTATGGCTACACCTTC
>TRBD1|TRBJ1-5|TRBV28|-
CASSFTGGNQPQHF
TGTGCCAGCAGTTTCACAGGGGGCAATCAGCCCCAGCATTTT
>-|TRBJ1-4|TRBV5-1|once
CASSSGYRDLREGEKLFF
TGCGCCAGCAGCTCAGGTTACCGGGACCTCCGGGAGGGAGAAAAACTGTTTTTT
>-|TRBJ1-3|TRBV28|-
CASSPGRIRNTIYF
TGTGCCAGCTCCCCCGGGAGGATCAGAAACACCATATATTTT
>TRBD2|TRBJ2-7|TRBV18|few
CASSTGLAGRYEQYF
TGTGCCAGCTCAACGGGACTAGCGGGAAGGTACGAGCAGTACTTC
>-|TRBJ1-1|TRBV11-2|-
CASSRGGLNTEAFF
TGTGCCAGCAGCCGGGGGGGGTTGAACACTGAAGCTTTCTTT